This T cell receptor beta chain originates from a study of beta chain features in type 1 diabetes. Reverse transcribing all isolated RNA meant expressed TCRB transcripts were sequenced. An average of about 3.57 million reads was obtained for naive, central memory and regulatory T cell samples. Produced via immunoSEQ multiplex PCR; TCRdb's table is partial and in-frame only. The sample has 330,000 or so clones, 12% to 15% seen once. The CDR3 loop spans 15 amino acids. The germline gives CDR1 GTSNPN, CDR2 SVGIG (reference sequence). Losses at the gene ends were 2 bases for V and 0 bases for J; bases not matched to a gene: 5.

Input material: central memory CD4+ T cells from blood. The chain employs TRBV30 and TRBJ2-3; 7 bases are shared with TRBD1. This TCR was recovered from a man aged 25-40 years in good health. CDR3 DNA sequence: TGTGCCTGGAGTTTGACAGGGACCAGCACAGATACGCAGTATTTT. Translating gives CAWSLTGTSTDTQYF. The full variable domain, in which reference TRBV30 and TRBJ2-3 provide the parts outside the CDR3, is SQTIHQWPATLVQPVGSPLSLECTVEGTSNPNLYWYRQAAGRGLQLLFYSVGIGQISSEVPQNLSASRPQDRQFILSSKKLLLSDSGFYLCAWSLTGTSTDTQYFGPGTRLTVL.